This T cell receptor (beta chain) was sequenced during a study of technical replicates of blood from a handful of donors. The germline V gene has CDR1 LNHDA and CDR2 SQIVND (reference sequence). The CDR3 is 15 amino acids. Trimming cost V 1 base and J 3 bases, with 13 bases left between them. The table came from immunoSEQ multiplex PCR; TCRdb's copy has only in-frame clones and leaves some out. This table has over 55,000 clones, around 97% appearing once. The receptor was derived from a human donor in good health. The gene calls are TRBV19 and TRBJ2-7, with a weak D call TRBD1 (6 bases). The specimen was T cells isolated from PBMCs. The chain's CDR3 is CASSIAPGENYEQYF. For the CDR3, the DNA is TGTGCCAGTAGTATAGCGCCAGGGGAAAACTACGAGCAGTACTTC.